These 24 T cell receptor beta chains share one sample of origin, sequenced in a study of blood T cell repertoires in COVID-19. Method: immunoSEQ multiplex PCR; TCRdb's copy keeps in-frame clones and lacks some. Among about 220,000 clones listed, roughly 84% were seen once. Sequencing was done on a sample of peripheral blood. The receptors here all came from a man aged 25 to 45 with active or convalescent COVID-19.

The CDR3 sequence: CASSSGPGSDTQYF. CDR3 nucleotide sequence: TGTGCCAGCAGCTCTGGGCCAGGGTCAGATACGCAGTATTTT. V and J are TRBV7-9 and TRBJ2-3; possibly TRBD1 for D (5 bases). Deletions cut 4 bases from V and 4 bases from J, with 12 bases between. The CDR3 is 14 residues long. Germline CDR1 reads SEHNR; CDR2 reads FQNEAQ (reference sequence).

The chain carries TRBV4-3 and TRBJ1-2; no reliable D call. Deletions cut 1 base from V and 5 bases from J, with 14 bases between. The CDR3 is made up of 15 amino acids. Germline CDR1 LGHNA, CDR2 YSLEER. The CDR3 DNA sequence: TGCGCCAGCAGCCAAGCCGCTGCCTCAGGTTATGGCTACACCTTC. This translates into CASSQAAASGYGYTF.

This clone appeared a few times. The chain links TRBV29-1 to TRBJ2-5, with TRBD1 identical over 9 bases. Trimming cost V 4 bases and J 3 bases; bases outside gene matches: 3. Germline V gives CDR1 SQVTM, CDR2 ANQGSEA. This CDR3 comprises 13 residues. The CDR3 DNA sequence: TGCAGCGTTGCGGACAGGGGAGAAGAGACCCAGTACTTC. It encodes CSVADRGEETQYF. Supplemented by reference TRBV29-1 and TRBJ2-5, the full variable domain reads SAVISQKPSRDICQRGTSLTIQCQVDSQVTMMFWYRQQPGQSLTLIATANQGSEATYESGFVIDKFPISRPNLTFSTLTVSNMSPEDSSIYLCSVADRGEETQYFGPGTRLLVL.

The rearrangement joins TRBV11-2 to TRBJ2-5; unclear D gene. This CDR3 contains 14 residues. V lost 2 bases and J lost 4, with 11 bases in between. The germline gives CDR1 SGHAT, CDR2 FQNNGV. The CDR3 DNA follows: TGTGCCAGCAGCTTACTCGTCACCGGAGAGACCCAGTACTTC. This codes for CASSLLVTGETQYF.

The chain combines TRBV10-3 with TRBJ2-3, with 9 bases matching TRBD1. CDR3 length: 15 amino acids. Germline-derived CDR1 and CDR2 are ENHRY and SYGVKD. The V gene end was trimmed by 4 bases and the J gene end by 0 bases; junction bases not matched to a gene: 2. In nucleotides, the CDR3 is TGTGCCATCAGTGGACAGGGGGTTAGCACAGATACGCAGTATTTT. Amino acid sequence: CAISGQGVSTDTQYF.

This clone is a singleton in its sample. The J gene is TRBJ1-1, the V gene TRBV5-1; unclear D gene. V lost 0 bases and J 1 base, leaving 10 bases between the germline ends. The germline V gene encodes CDR1 SGHRS and CDR2 YFSETQ. The CDR3 spans 15 residues. CDR3 DNA: TGCGCCAGCAGCTTGGTGGCTCTAGCGAACACTGAAGCTTTCTTT. Translating gives CASSLVALANTEAFF.

This chain joins TRBV5-5 and TRBJ1-5, with a possible D match to TRBD1 (5 bases). Germline V gives CDR1 SGHKS, CDR2 YYEKEE (reference sequence). The CDR3 has 15 amino acids. The V end was cut by 3 bases, the J end by 4 bases, with 14 bases between. CDR3 bases: TGTGCCAGCAGCTGGAAGTGGGGGGGAAATCAGCCCCAGCATTTT. Its protein is CASSWKWGGNQPQHF. The whole variable domain, filled in from reference TRBV5-5 and TRBJ1-5, reads DAGVTQSPTHLIKTRGQQVTLRCSPISGHKSVSWYQQVLGQGPQFIFQYYEKEERGRGNFPDRFSARQFPNYSSELNVNALLLGDSALYLCASSWKWGGNQPQHFGDGTRLSIL.

The CDR3 sequence: CASSSLADITLAKNIQYF. The CDR3 DNA follows: TGTGCCAGCAGTTCCCTAGCGGACATAACCCTAGCCAAAAACATTCAGTACTTC. The chain is built from TRBV27 and TRBJ2-4, with 7 bases matching TRBD2. V lost 4 bases, J lost 0 bases, and 12 bases stayed unmatched. This CDR3 is 18 amino acids long. Looked up from germline, CDR1 is MNHEY and CDR2 is SMNVEV (reference sequence).

This clone was detected a few times. J is TRBJ1-2 and V is TRBV6-2 or TRBV6-3; D is undetermined. Germline V CDR1 and CDR2: MNHEY, SVGEGT. CDR3 length equals 12 residues. The V end was cut by 5 bases, the J end by 2 bases, with 6 bases between. The CDR3 DNA reads TGTGCCAGCAGTCGTCCCAACTATGGCTACACCTTC. Its protein is CASSRPNYGYTF.

The gene calls are TRBV5-1 and TRBJ2-1; 11 bases align to TRBD1. Trimming cost V 4 bases and J 7 bases; bases outside gene matches: 10. The germline CDR1 and CDR2 sequences are SGHRS and YFSETQ. The CDR3 spans 16 residues. Here the CDR3 DNA reads TGCGCCAGCAGCCAAACAGTGGGACAGGGGGTGAATGAGCAGTTCTTC. Protein: CASSQTVGQGVNEQFF. Full variable domain (rest looked up from reference TRBV5-1 and TRBJ2-1): KAGVTQTPRYLIKTRGQQVTLSCSPISGHRSVSWYQQTPGQGLQFLFEYFSETQRNKGNFPGRFSGRQFSNSRSEMNVSTLELGDSALYLCASSQTVGQGVNEQFFGPGTRLTVL.

This clone is judged medium-sized. CDR3 sequence reads: CASSYSNQASQAFF. The CDR3 coding sequence is TGTGCCAGCAGTTACTCGAATCAGGCGTCCCAAGCTTTCTTT. The rearrangement links TRBV6-2 or TRBV6-3 to TRBJ1-1; D remains unclear. Looked up from germline, CDR1 is MNHEY and CDR2 is SVGEGT. This CDR3 comprises 14 residues. Trimming removed 0 bases from V and 9 bases from J, with 14 bases in between.

The V call is TRBV28, the J call TRBJ1-2; D ambiguous. CDR1 and CDR2 (germline): MDHEN, SYDVKM. V was pared by 6 bases and J by 6 bases, with 17 bases between. This CDR3 has 14 amino acids. The CDR3 spells CASSPGAKWDGYTF. DNA of the CDR3: TGTGCCAGCAGCCCAGGCGCGAAGTGGGATGGCTACACCTTC.

About this clone itself: The sample contains more than one DNA sequence encoding this CDR3. The J gene is TRBJ2-7, the V gene TRBV7-2; possible D gene TRBD1, 6 bases. This CDR3 has 12 amino acids. V shed 3 bases and J shed 6 bases, with 9 bases lying between them. Per the germline V gene, CDR1 is SGHTA and CDR2 is FQGNSA. The CDR3 DNA reads as TGTGCCAGCAGCTTTTCAGGGGTCGAGCAGTACTTC. Its translation: CASSFSGVEQYF.

This chain uses TRBV4-3 with TRBJ2-7; D might be TRBD2 (6 bases). Germline CDR1 and CDR2: LGHNA and YSLEER. V was pared by 0 bases and J by 4 bases, with 16 bases between. This CDR3 has 16 amino acids. The CDR3 nucleotides read TGCGCCAGCAGCCAAGACCGGGGGTCTTACTCTTACGAGCAGTACTTC. The encoded protein is CASSQDRGSYSYEQYF.

This clone showed up just once. The rearrangement uses TRBV2 and TRBJ2-2, with D tentatively TRBD2 (5 bases). V was trimmed by 5 bases and J by 2 bases, leaving 9 bases between them. Germline values: CDR1 SNHLY, CDR2 FYNNEI. The CDR3 has 14 amino acids. CDR3 nucleotide sequence: TGTGCCAGCAGTTCGGACTCCAACACCGGGGAGCTGTTTTTT. Translating gives CASSSDSNTGELFF.

CDR3 loop: CASSQASGGVYEQYF. CDR3 coding DNA: TGTGCCAGCAGCCAAGCATCGGGGGGAGTCTACGAGCAGTACTTC. The J gene is TRBJ2-7, the V gene TRBV3-1 (or the pseudogene TRBV3-2); 7 bases fit TRBD2. This CDR3 is 15 amino acids long. J gave up 3 bases and V 1 base, and 6 bases lay outside the gene matches. The germline V gene encodes CDR1 LGHDT and CDR2 YNNKEL (reference sequence).

The table lists this clone with a count of one. V gene TRBV4-1 combines with J gene TRBJ2-7, with 8 bases identical to TRBD2. Germline V CDR1 and CDR2: MGHRA, YSYEKL. V was clipped by 2 bases and J by 6 bases; unmatched bases: 12. The CDR3 runs 16 residues. The CDR3 spells CASSQRLAGPLGEQYF. CDR3 nucleotide sequence: TGCGCCAGCAGCCAACGGCTAGCGGGCCCCTTGGGCGAGCAGTACTTC.

The CDR3 nucleotides read TGTGCCAGCTCAGAGGGATCCCCGGCGGGTCAGCCCCAGCATTTT. Translating it yields CASSEGSPAGQPQHF. The chain carries TRBV18 and TRBJ1-5; D unclear. This CDR3 comprises 15 residues. Trimming pared 5 bases from V and 6 bases from J, leaving 17 bases between. Per germline, CDR1 KGHSH and CDR2 LQKENI.

The chain recombines TRBV20-1 with TRBJ2-7; a possible D gene is TRBD1 (5 bases). The CDR3 runs to 11 residues. The germline V gene encodes CDR1 DFQATT and CDR2 SNEGSKA (reference sequence). V lost 5 bases to trimming and J lost 7 bases, with 12 bases between them. The CDR3 spells CSAPSSGEQYF. The CDR3 coding sequence is TGCAGTGCTCCTTCCTCAGGGGAGCAGTACTTC.

The V and J genes are TRBV7-8 and TRBJ2-3, with 8 bases that match TRBD2. V dropped 5 bases and J dropped 4; count of bases not matched to a gene: 8. The V gene's germline CDR1 is SGHVS and CDR2 FQNEAQ. The length of the CDR3 is 15 residues. The CDR3 region is CASSPRWRGADTQYF. DNA for the CDR3: TGTGCCAGCAGCCCTCGGTGGCGGGGGGCAGATACGCAGTATTTT.

As DNA, the CDR3 is TGTGCCAGCAAGGCCAGGGAAAATTCACCCCTCCACTTT. This sequence encodes CASKARENSPLHF. This chain connects TRBV6-5 to TRBJ1-6, with D perhaps TRBD1 (5 bases). The CDR3 spans 13 residues. The germline V gene encodes CDR1 MNHEY and CDR2 SVGAGI. Trimming pared 7 bases from V and 7 bases from J, leaving 11 bases between.

The chain employs TRBV7-2 and TRBJ1-5; tentatively, D is TRBD1 (5 bases). Trimming left V 5 bases short and J 3 bases short, with 17 bases between. Germline values: CDR1 SGHTA, CDR2 FQGNSA. The CDR3 is 16 residues long. The DNA of the CDR3 is TGTGCCAGCAGCCCGTCCGGGGGTCTGAACAATCAGCCCCAGCATTTT. This gives the protein CASSPSGGLNNQPQHF.

The table lists this clone with many counts. J is TRBJ2-3 and V is TRBV9, with unresolved D. Trimming stripped 0 bases from V and 2 bases from J, with 4 bases between. CDR1 SGDLS and CDR2 YYNGEE come from the germline V gene. The CDR3 contains 13 residues. The CDR3 nucleotides are TGTGCCAGCAGCGTAGCCCACACAGATACGCAGTATTTT. Translated, it gives CASSVAHTDTQYF. The variable domain in full, with the rest retrieved from reference TRBV9 and TRBJ2-3, is DSGVTQTPKHLITATGQRVTLRCSPRSGDLSVYWYQQSLDQGLQFLIQYYNGEERAKGNILERFSAQQFPDLHSELNLSSLELGDSALYFCASSVAHTDTQYFGPGTRLTVL.

This chain uses TRBV15 with TRBJ2-1; 7 bases are a match to TRBD2. Germline V gene lookup returns CDR1 LNHNV and CDR2 YYDKDF (reference sequence). The J segment lost 10 bases and the V segment lost 0 bases, leaving 9 bases of the junction unmatched. The CDR3 has 15 amino acids. The CDR3, as DNA: TGTGCCACCAGCAGAGAAGACCCCGGCGGGAGAGAGCAGTTCTTC. This translates into CATSREDPGGREQFF.